This T cell receptor (beta chain) came from a study of cytomegalovirus exposure and HLA in healthy donors. Study-wide results and caveats: For most subjects, TCR beta sequences were reported to predict HLA-A and HLA-B alleles with accuracy.

Notes on this clone: Antigen unknown.

This CDR3 contains 14 residues. Germline CDR1 reads SGHRS; CDR2 reads YFSETQ. With V trimmed by 4 bases and J by 5 bases, 3 bases remained unmatched. The PCR was carried out with 60 Vbeta primers and 13 Jbeta primers. In the source study's methods: Counted up in a later analysis, unique TCR beta chains came to some 80 million, with around 12 million shared. Some clones are missing from TCRdb's copy, which holds only in-frame ones; the method was immunoSEQ multiplex PCR. V, J and clone size are taken as reported in that table, and D and trimming were inferred from the DNA itself. The sample carries 150,000 to 170,000 clones, roughly 74% recorded once.

The receptor comes from a man between 18 and 35 years old in good health and CMV-seronegative. Sequenced sample: PBMCs. The chain employs TRBV5-1 and TRBJ2-3, with 11 bases lining up with TRBD1. The CDR3 coding sequence is TGCGCCAGCAGCGAAGGGACAGGGGGAGATACGCAGTATTTT. As protein: CASSEGTGGDTQYF.